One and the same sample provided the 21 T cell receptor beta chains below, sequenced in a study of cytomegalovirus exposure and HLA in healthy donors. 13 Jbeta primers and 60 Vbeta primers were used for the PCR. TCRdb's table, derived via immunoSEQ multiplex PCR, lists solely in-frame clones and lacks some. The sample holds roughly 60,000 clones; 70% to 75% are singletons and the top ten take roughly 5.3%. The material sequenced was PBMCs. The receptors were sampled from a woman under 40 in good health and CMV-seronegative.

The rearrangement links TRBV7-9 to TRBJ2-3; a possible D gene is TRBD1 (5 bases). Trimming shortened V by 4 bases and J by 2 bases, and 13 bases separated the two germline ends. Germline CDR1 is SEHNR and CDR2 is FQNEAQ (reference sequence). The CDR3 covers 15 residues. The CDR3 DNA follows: TGTGCCAGCAGCTCCAGGGTGATGGCCACAGATACGCAGTATTTT. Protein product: CASSSRVMATDTQYF.

CDR3 in DNA: TGTGCCAGCAGCTCCCTAGCTCTCCAAGAGACCCAGTACTTC. Translating it yields CASSSLALQETQYF. The genes are TRBV7-9 and TRBJ2-5; tentatively, D is TRBD2 (5 bases). V gave up 4 bases and J gave up 1 base, with 10 bases separating them. The CDR3 spans 14 residues. Germline V gene data show CDR1 as SEHNR and CDR2 as FQNEAQ (reference sequence).

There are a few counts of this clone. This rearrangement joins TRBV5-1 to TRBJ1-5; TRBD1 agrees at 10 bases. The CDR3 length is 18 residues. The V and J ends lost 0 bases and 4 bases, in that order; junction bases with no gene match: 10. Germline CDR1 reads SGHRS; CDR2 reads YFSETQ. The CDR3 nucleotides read TGCGCCAGCAGCTTGGATCCCGGGACAGGGGAAGGGAATCAGCCCCAGCATTTT. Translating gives CASSLDPGTGEGNQPQHF.

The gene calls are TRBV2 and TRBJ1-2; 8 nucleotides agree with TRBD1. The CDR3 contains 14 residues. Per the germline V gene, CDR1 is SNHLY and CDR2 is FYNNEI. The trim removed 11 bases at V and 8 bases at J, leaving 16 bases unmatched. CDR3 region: CAGAVGQGAKGYTF. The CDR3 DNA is TGTGCCGGAGCAGTGGGTCAGGGGGCAAAGGGCTACACCTTC.

CDR3 sequence reads: CASSLDSFQETQYF. The CDR3 bases are TGTGCCAGCAGTCTGGACAGTTTCCAAGAGACCCAGTACTTC. The rearrangement joins TRBV6-1 to TRBJ2-5; weak D call: TRBD1 (6 bases). The V gene's germline CDR1 is MNHNS and CDR2 SASEGT. The CDR3 is made up of 14 amino acids. Trimming took off 5 bases at V and 1 base at J, with 11 bases between the two ends.

CDR3 sequence reads: CASSLVDRGGGRAFF. CDR3 sequence (DNA): TGTGCCAGCAGCTTGGTTGACAGGGGCGGGGGAAGAGCTTTCTTT. The chain joins TRBV5-6 to TRBJ1-1, with 8 bases that match TRBD1. The V gene end was trimmed by 0 bases and the J gene end by 10 bases; junction bases not matched to a gene: 11. This CDR3 contains 15 residues. Germline lookup yields CDR1 SGHDT and CDR2 YYEEEE. Filled out from reference TRBV5-6 and TRBJ1-1, the complete variable domain reads DAGVTQSPTHLIKTRGQQVTLRCSPKSGHDTVSWYQQALGQGPQFIFQYYEEEERQRGNFPDRFSGHQFPNYSSELNVNALLLGDSALYLCASSLVDRGGGRAFFGQGTRLTVV.

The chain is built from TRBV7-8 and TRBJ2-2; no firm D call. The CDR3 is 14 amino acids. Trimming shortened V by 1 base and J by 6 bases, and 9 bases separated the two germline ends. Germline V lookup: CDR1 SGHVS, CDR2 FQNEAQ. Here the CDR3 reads CASSLGFDSGELFF. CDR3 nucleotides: TGTGCCAGCAGCTTAGGATTCGACTCCGGGGAGCTGTTTTTT.

The CDR3 bases are TGTGCCAGCAGCTCCCGTTTGATGCGGGGCACAGATACGCAGTATTTT. Protein sequence: CASSSRLMRGTDTQYF. This sequence joins TRBV5-6 and TRBJ2-3, with D perhaps TRBD2 (5 bases). With 3 bases removed from V and 1 base from J, the gap between germline ends came to 15 bases. Looked up from germline, CDR1 is SGHDT and CDR2 is YYEEEE. The CDR3 extends over 16 amino acids.

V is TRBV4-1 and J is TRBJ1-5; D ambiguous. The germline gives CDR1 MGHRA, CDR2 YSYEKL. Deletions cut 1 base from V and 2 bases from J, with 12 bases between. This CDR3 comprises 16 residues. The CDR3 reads CASSQGNWGGNQPQHF. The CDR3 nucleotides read TGCGCCAGCAGCCAAGGGAACTGGGGAGGCAATCAGCCCCAGCATTTT.

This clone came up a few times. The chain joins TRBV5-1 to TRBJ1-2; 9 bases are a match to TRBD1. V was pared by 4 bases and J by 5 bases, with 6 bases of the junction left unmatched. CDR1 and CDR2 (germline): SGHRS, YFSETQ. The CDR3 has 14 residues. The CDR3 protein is CASSTQGAGYGYTF. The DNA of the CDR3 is TGCGCCAGCAGCACACAGGGGGCAGGGTATGGCTACACCTTC.

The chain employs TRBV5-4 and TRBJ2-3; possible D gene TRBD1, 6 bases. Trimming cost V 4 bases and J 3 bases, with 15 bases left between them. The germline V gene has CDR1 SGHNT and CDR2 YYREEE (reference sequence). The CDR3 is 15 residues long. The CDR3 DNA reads TGTGCCAGCAGCCCCCCCAGGGGCGTGACAGATACGCAGTATTTT. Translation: CASSPPRGVTDTQYF.

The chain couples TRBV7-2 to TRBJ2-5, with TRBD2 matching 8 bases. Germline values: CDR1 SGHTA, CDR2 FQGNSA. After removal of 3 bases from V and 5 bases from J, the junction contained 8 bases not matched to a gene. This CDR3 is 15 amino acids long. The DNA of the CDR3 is TGTGCCAGCAGCTTCTCCGGACTAGCTCGGGAGACCCAGTACTTC. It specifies CASSFSGLARETQYF.

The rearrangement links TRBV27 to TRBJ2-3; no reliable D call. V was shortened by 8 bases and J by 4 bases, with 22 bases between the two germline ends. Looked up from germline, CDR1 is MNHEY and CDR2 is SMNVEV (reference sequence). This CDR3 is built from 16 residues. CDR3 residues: CASGTPALGLADTQYF. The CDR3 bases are TGTGCCAGCGGAACTCCAGCCCTGGGCCTGGCAGATACGCAGTATTTT.

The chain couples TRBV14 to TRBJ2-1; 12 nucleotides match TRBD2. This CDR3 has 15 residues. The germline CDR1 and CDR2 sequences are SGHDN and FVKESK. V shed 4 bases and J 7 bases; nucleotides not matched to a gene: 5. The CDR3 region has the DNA TGTGCCAGCAGCCGGACTAGCGGGAATATTAATGAGCAGTTCTTC. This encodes CASSRTSGNINEQFF.

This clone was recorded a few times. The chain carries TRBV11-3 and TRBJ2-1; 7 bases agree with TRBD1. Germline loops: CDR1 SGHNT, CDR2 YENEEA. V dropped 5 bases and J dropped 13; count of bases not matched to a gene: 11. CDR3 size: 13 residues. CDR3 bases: TGTGCCAGCAGCCGAGCAGGGGACAGACAACAGTTCTTC. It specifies CASSRAGDRQQFF.

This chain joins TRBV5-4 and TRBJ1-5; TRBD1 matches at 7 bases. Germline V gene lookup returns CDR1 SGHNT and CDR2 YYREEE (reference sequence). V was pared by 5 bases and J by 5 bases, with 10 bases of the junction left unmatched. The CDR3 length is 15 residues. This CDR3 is CASRTGTVDYQPQHF. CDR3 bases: TGTGCCAGCAGAACTGGGACAGTGGATTATCAGCCCCAGCATTTT. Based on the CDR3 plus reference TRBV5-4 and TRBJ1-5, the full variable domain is ETGVTQSPTHLIKTRGQQVTLRCSSQSGHNTVSWYQQALGQGPQFIFQYYREEENGRGNFPPRFSGLQFPNYSSELNVNALELDDSALYLCASRTGTVDYQPQHFGDGTRLSIL.

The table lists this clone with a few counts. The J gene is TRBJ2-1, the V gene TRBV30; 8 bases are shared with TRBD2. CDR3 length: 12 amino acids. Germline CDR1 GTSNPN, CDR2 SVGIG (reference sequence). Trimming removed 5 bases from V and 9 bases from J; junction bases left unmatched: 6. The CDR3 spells CAWSGGRGEQFF. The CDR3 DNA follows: TGTGCCTGGTCGGGAGGGCGCGGTGAGCAGTTCTTC.

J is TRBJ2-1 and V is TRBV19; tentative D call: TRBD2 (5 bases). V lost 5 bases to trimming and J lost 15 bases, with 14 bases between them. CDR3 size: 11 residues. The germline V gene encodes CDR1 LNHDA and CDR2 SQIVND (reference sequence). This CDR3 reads CASSASGWVFF. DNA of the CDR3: TGTGCCAGTAGTGCCTCGGGATGGGTGTTCTTC.

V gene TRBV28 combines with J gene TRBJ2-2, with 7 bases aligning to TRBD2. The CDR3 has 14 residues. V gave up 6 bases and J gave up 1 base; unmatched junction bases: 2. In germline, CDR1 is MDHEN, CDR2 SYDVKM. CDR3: CASSRTRNTGELFF. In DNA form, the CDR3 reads TGTGCCAGCAGCCGGACTAGGAACACCGGGGAGCTGTTTTTT.

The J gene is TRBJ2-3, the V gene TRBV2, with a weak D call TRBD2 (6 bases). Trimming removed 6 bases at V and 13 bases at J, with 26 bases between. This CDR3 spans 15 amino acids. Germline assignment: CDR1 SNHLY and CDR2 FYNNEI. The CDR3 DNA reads TGTGCCAGCAGCCGAAGGGACTCTCCGAGGAGTGTAGAGTATTTT. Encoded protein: CASSRRDSPRSVEYF.

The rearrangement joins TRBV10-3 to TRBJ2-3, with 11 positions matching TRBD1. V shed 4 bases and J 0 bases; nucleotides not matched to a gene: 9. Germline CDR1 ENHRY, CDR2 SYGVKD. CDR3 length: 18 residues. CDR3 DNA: TGTGCCATCAGTGTGCGGACAGGGGGCGGGTCTAGCACAGATACGCAGTATTTT. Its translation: CAISVRTGGGSSTDTQYF.